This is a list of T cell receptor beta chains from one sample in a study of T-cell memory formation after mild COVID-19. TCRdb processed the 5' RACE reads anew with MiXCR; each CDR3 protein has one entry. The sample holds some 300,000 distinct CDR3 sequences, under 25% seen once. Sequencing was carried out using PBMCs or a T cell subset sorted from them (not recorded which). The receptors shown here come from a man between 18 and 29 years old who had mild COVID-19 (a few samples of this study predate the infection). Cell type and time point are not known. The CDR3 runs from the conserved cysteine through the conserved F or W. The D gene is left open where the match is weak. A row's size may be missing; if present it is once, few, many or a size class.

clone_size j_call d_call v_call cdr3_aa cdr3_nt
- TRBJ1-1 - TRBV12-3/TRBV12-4 CASRTDSMNTEAFF TGTGCCAGCAGGACGGACAGTATGAACACTGAAGCTTTCTTT
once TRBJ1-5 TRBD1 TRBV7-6 CASSLGWYPGQGTLNQPQHF TGTGCCAGCAGCTTAGGGTGGTACCCGGGACAGGGGACTCTCAATCAGCCCCAGCATTTT
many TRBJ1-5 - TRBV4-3 CASSQEWGLNEPQHF TGCGCCAGCAGCCAAGAATGGGGGTTGAACGAGCCCCAGCATTTT
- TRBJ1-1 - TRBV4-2 CASSQEVTGYTEAFF TGTGCCAGCAGCCAAGAGGTCACAGGGTACACTGAAGCTTTCTTT
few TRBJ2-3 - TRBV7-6 CASSSQPESADTQYF TGTGCCAGCAGCAGCCAGCCCGAGTCAGCAGATACGCAGTATTTT
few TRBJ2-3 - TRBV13 CASSFSASATDTQYF TGTGCCAGCAGCTTTAGCGCGTCCGCCACAGATACGCAGTATTTT
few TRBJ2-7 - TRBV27 CASSGPYYEQYF TGTGCCAGCAGTGGGCCCTACTACGAGCAGTACTTC
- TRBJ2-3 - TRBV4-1 CASSQDPATDTQYF TGCGCCAGCAGCCAAGATCCGGCAACAGATACGCAGTATTTT
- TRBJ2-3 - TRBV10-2 CASSEGALAPTDTQYF TGCGCCAGCAGTGAGGGGGCACTAGCACCCACAGATACGCAGTATTTT
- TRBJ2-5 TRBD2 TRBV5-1 CASSYRAGEKETQYF TGCGCCAGCAGCTATCGAGCGGGGGAGAAAGAGACCCAGTACTTC
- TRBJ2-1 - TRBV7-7 CASSTGLPPGEQFF TGTGCCAGCAGCACGGGACTTCCCCCTGGTGAGCAGTTCTTC
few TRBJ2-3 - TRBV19 CASSPRASWGTDTQYF TGTGCCAGTAGTCCCCGTGCAAGCTGGGGCACAGATACGCAGTATTTT
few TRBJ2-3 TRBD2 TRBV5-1 CASRTSGDTDTQYF TGCGCCAGCAGGACTAGCGGCGACACAGATACGCAGTATTTT
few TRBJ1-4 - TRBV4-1 CASSQEVTGNEKLFF TGCGCCAGCAGCCAAGAGGTCACAGGGAATGAAAAACTGTTTTTT
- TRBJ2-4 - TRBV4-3 CASSQERAGAKNIQYF TGCGCCAGCAGCCAAGAACGGGCAGGGGCCAAAAACATTCAGTACTTC
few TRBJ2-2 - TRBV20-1 CSASPNTGELFF TGCAGTGCTAGCCCGAACACCGGGGAGCTGTTTTTT
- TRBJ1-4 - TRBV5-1 CASSLVGRRDEKLFF TGCGCCAGCAGCTTGGTCGGACGGAGGGATGAAAAACTGTTTTTT
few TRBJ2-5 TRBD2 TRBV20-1 CSARLGLAVYQETQYF TGCAGTGCTAGGTTGGGACTAGCGGTGTACCAAGAGACCCAGTACTTC
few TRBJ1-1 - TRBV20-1 CSARDARNTEAFF TGCAGTGCTAGAGATGCTCGTAACACTGAAGCTTTCTTT
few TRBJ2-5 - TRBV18 CASSPGVQQETQYF TGTGCCAGCTCACCAGGGGTTCAGCAAGAGACCCAGTACTTC
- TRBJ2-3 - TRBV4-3 CDSSQEWTTDTQYF TGCGACAGCAGCCAAGAGTGGACCACAGATACGCAGTATTTT
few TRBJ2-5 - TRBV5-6 CASSRGGGATRETQYF TGTGCCAGCAGCCGGGGAGGAGGGGCAACCCGGGAGACCCAGTACTTC
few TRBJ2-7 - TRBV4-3 CASSQEWQGYEQYF TGCGCCAGCAGCCAAGAGTGGCAAGGCTACGAGCAGTACTTC
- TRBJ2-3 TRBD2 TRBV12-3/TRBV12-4 CASSLVRGSQYF TGTGCCAGCAGTTTGGTGCGGGGGTCGCAGTATTTT
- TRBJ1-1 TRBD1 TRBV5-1 CASRSHHTGGADTEAFF TGCGCCAGCAGATCTCACCATACAGGGGGCGCAGACACTGAAGCTTTCTTT
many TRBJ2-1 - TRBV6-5 CASTLPGVRYEQFF TGTGCCAGCACCCTCCCAGGGGTCAGGTATGAGCAGTTCTTC
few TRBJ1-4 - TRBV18 CASSPRGGDEKLFF TGTGCCAGCTCACCACGGGGCGGGGATGAAAAACTGTTTTTT
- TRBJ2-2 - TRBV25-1 CASSISPSGTGELFF TGTGCCAGCAGTATATCCCCGTCAGGCACCGGGGAGCTGTTTTTT
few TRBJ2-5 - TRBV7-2 CASSLVSRFGETQYF TGTGCCAGCAGCTTAGTCTCTAGATTCGGGGAGACCCAGTACTTC
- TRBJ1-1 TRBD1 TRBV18 CASSPPGQDITSFF TGTGCCAGCTCACCCCCGGGACAGGATATTACATCTTTCTTT
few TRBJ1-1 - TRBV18 CASSRTDSNTEAFF TGTGCCAGCTCCAGGACAGATTCGAACACTGAAGCTTTCTTT
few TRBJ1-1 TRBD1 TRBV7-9 CASSSTGEAGSEAFF TGTGCCAGCAGCTCGACAGGGGAGGCCGGGAGTGAAGCTTTCTTT
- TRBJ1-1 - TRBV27 CASSPVGGWGRTEAFF TGTGCCAGCAGCCCAGTTGGGGGATGGGGCCGGACTGAAGCTTTCTTT
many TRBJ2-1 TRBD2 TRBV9 CASSVASGGYNEQFF TGTGCCAGCAGCGTAGCTAGCGGGGGCTACAATGAGCAGTTCTTC
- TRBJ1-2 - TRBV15 CATSRVRTNYGYTF TGTGCCACCAGCAGAGTCCGGACTAACTATGGCTACACCTTC
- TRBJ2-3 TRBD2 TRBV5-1 CASSLGGGAREVDTQYF TGCGCCAGCAGCTTGGGAGGCGGGGCCCGGGAGGTAGATACGCAGTATTTT
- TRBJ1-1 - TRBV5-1 CDSSFIRETEAFF TGCGACAGCAGCTTTATCAGGGAAACTGAAGCTTTCTTT
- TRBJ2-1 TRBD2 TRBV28 CASTETSGAYNEQFF TGTGCCAGCACCGAGACTAGCGGGGCTTACAATGAGCAGTTCTTC
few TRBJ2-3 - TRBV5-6 CASSWDVADTQYF TGTGCCAGCAGCTGGGACGTGGCAGATACGCAGTATTTT
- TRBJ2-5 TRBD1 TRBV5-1 CASSYTTGGSETQYF TGCGCCAGCAGCTACACAACAGGGGGCTCCGAGACCCAGTACTTC
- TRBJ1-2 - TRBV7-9 CASSLGEQANYGYTF TGTGCCAGCAGCTTAGGGGAACAGGCGAACTATGGCTACACCTTC
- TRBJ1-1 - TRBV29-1 CSVVDGLNTEAFF TGCAGCGTCGTGGACGGATTGAACACTGAAGCTTTCTTT
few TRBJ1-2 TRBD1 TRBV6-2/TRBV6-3 CASSLRDRDYHYGYTF TGTGCCAGCAGTCTCCGGGACAGGGATTATCACTATGGCTACACCTTC
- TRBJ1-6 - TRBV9 CASSPLNSPLHF TGTGCCAGCAGCCCCCTGAATTCACCCCTCCACTTT
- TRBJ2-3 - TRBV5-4 CASSPVDYTDTQYF TGTGCCAGCAGCCCCGTTGACTACACAGATACGCAGTATTTT
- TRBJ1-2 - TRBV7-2 CASSLGPGRRGYTF TGTGCCAGCAGCTTAGGTCCGGGGAGGAGGGGCTACACCTTC
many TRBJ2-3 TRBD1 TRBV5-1 CASSAGQDSTDTQYF TGCGCCAGCAGCGCCGGACAGGATAGCACAGATACGCAGTATTTT
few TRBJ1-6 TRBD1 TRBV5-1 CASSPTGQGFSPLHF TGCGCCAGCAGCCCCACGGGACAGGGTTTTTCACCCCTCCACTTT
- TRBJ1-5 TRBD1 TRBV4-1 CASSQVDRGNQPQHF TGCGCCAGCAGCCAAGTTGACAGGGGGAATCAGCCCCAGCATTTT
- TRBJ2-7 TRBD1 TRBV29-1 CSVEPTGVGEQYF TGCAGCGTTGAACCTACAGGGGTAGGCGAGCAGTACTTC
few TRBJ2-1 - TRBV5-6 CASSFGGRRYNEQFF TGTGCCAGCAGCTTCGGGGGGCGGAGATACAATGAGCAGTTCTTC
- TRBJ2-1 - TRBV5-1 CASSLRGGRIHNEQFF TGCGCCAGCAGCTTGAGGGGGGGTAGAATACACAATGAGCAGTTCTTC
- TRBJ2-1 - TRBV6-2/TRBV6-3 CASSYPDWGGGNEQFF TGTGCCAGCAGTTACCCCGATTGGGGTGGCGGGAATGAGCAGTTCTTC
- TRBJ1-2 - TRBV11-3 CASNTLTGVKEEPEGILEGYTF TGTGCCAGCAACACCTTGACAGGCGTGAAGGAGGAACCCGAGGGGATCCTTGAAGGCTACACCTTC
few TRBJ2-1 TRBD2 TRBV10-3 CAIRPLAGASGEQFF TGTGCCATCAGACCCCTAGCGGGGGCCTCCGGTGAGCAGTTCTTC